Shown below are 9 T cell receptor beta chains from a single sample sequenced in a study of blood T cells in healthy people across ages. Primers used in a second PCR of roughly 7 to 11 cycles were a sample-barcoded 5' primer and a J-beta primer mix. TCRdb reanalysed the 5' RACE reads using MiXCR and keeps one entry per CDR3 protein. The data contain under 1 million distinct CDR3 sequences, 40% to 50% of them singletons. Sequenced input: blood. These receptor sequences come from a man between 60 and 75 years old in good health.

This rearrangement joins TRBV29-1 to TRBJ2-5; 12 bases map to TRBD1. CDR3 length: 15 amino acids. From germline, CDR1 is SQVTM and CDR2 ANQGSEA. Trimming took 6 bases from V and 5 from J; bases not matched to a gene: 10. CDR3 in amino acids: CSVRTGTGGGETQYF. CDR3 coding DNA: TGCAGCGTCCGAACAGGGACAGGGGGCGGGGAGACCCAGTACTTC. The variable domain in full, with the rest retrieved from reference TRBV29-1 and TRBJ2-5, is SAVISQKPSRDICQRGTSLTIQCQVDSQVTMMFWYRQQPGQSLTLIATANQGSEATYESGFVIDKFPISRPNLTFSTLTVSNMSPEDSSIYLCSVRTGTGGGETQYFGPGTRLLVL.

J is TRBJ2-5 and V is TRBV20-1; 13 nucleotides align to TRBD2. Gene TRBJ2-7 matches the end of the DNA better, so the J call may be wrong. CDR1 and CDR2 (germline): DFQATT, SNEGSKA (reference sequence). CDR3 size: 14 residues. The CDR3 sequence is CSARTSGGPHEQYF. Written as DNA, the CDR3 is TGCAGTGCAAGGACTAGCGGGGGCCCTCACGAGCAGTACTTC.

This clonotype was counted between two and nine times. DNA of the CDR3: TGTGCCAGCAGCTCCGAGACAGGGGTGGTAGGTGGCTACACCTTC. The encoded protein is CASSSETGVVGGYTF. The chain carries TRBV7-9 and TRBJ1-2; 8 bases map to TRBD1. The CDR3 totals 15 residues. The V segment lost 4 bases and the J segment 7 bases; nucleotides outside the gene matches: 11. The germline gives CDR1 SEHNR, CDR2 FQNEAQ (reference sequence).

The table lists this clonotype with many counts. The chain combines TRBV12-3 or TRBV12-4 with TRBJ1-5, with D possibly being TRBD1 (5 bases). The CDR3 extends over 13 amino acids. V dropped 8 bases and J dropped 7 bases, with 15 bases sitting between them. The CDR3 region has the DNA TGTGCCAGCGAAAGTGATGAGGGGCAGCCCCAGCATTTT. The encoded protein is CASESDEGQPQHF.

J is TRBJ1-2 and V is TRBV25-1, with 8 nucleotides matching TRBD1. With V trimmed by 3 bases and J by 6 bases, 6 bases remained unmatched. Germline loops: CDR1 MGHDK, CDR2 SYGVNS. The CDR3 is 14 amino acids. DNA for the CDR3: TGTGCCAGCAGTGATGACAGGGGCTCACATGGCTACACCTTC. Translating gives CASSDDRGSHGYTF.

The rearrangement uses TRBV7-3 and TRBJ2-5; 7 nucleotides align to TRBD2. Germline V lookup: CDR1 SGHTA, CDR2 FQGTGA. The CDR3 has 16 amino acids. J lost 5 bases, V lost 0 bases, and 9 bases had no gene match. CDR3 residues: CASSLTGLSPRETQYF. CDR3 in DNA: TGTGCCAGCAGCTTAACGGGACTATCGCCTCGGGAGACCCAGTACTTC. Variable domain in full (rest from reference TRBV7-3 and TRBJ2-5): GAGVSQTPSNKVTEKGKYVELRCDPISGHTALYWYRQSLGQGPEFLIYFQGTGAADDSGLPNDRFFAVRPEGSVSTLKIQRTERGDSAVYLCASSLTGLSPRETQYFGPGTRLLVL.

The chain couples TRBV24-1 to TRBJ2-3, with D possibly TRBD1 on 6 matching bases. V was shortened by 0 bases and J by 1 base, with 7 bases between the two germline ends. Germline V CDR1 and CDR2: KGHDR, SFDVKD. This CDR3 has 15 residues. CDR3 sequence: CATSDLRTGTDTQYF. DNA of the CDR3: TGTGCCACCAGTGATTTGAGGACAGGCACAGATACGCAGTATTTT.

In the case of this clonotype: A much larger clone is a single base away; this may be a read error. The chain employs TRBV29-1 and TRBJ2-7; TRBD1 matches at 9 bases. The V gene end was trimmed by 7 bases and the J gene end by 5 bases; junction bases not matched to a gene: 6. The germline CDR1 and CDR2 sequences are SQVTM and ANQGSEA. This CDR3 comprises 12 residues. The CDR3 bases are TGCAGCGACCGACAGGGGGTTAACGAGCAGTACTTC. Translation gives CSDRQGVNEQYF.

The sample holds a few counts of this clonotype. This sequence joins TRBV6-2 or TRBV6-3 and TRBJ1-5; D not resolved. This CDR3 is built from 14 residues. Germline assignment: CDR1 MNHEY and CDR2 SVGEGT. Trimming removed 2 bases at V and 11 bases at J, with 16 bases between. The CDR3 DNA reads as TGTGCCAGCAGTTACGAGGGAGGTCTAGGGTCCCAGCATTTT. Translated: CASSYEGGLGSQHF.